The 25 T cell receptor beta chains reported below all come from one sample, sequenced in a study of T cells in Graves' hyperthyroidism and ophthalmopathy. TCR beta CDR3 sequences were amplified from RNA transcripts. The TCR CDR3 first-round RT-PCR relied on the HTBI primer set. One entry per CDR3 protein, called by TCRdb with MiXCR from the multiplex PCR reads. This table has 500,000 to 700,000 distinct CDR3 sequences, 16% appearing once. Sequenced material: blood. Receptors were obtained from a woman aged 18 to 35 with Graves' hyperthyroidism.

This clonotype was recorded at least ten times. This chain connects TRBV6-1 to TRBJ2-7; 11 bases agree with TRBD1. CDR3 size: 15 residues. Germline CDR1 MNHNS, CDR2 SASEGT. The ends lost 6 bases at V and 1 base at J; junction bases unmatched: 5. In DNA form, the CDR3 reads TGTGCCAGCAGACCCCGGGACAGGGGGTCCTACGAGCAGTACTTC. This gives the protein CASRPRDRGSYEQYF.

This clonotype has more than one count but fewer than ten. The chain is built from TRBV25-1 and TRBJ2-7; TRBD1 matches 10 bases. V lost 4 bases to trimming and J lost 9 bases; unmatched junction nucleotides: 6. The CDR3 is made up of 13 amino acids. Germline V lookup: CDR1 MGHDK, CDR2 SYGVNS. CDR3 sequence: CASSGDRGFGQYF. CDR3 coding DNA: TGTGCCAGCAGTGGGGACAGGGGTTTCGGGCAGTACTTC.

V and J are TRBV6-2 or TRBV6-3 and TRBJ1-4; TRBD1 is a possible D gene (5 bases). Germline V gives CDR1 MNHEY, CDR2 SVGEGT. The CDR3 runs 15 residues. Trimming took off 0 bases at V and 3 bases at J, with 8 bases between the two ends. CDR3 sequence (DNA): TGTGCCAGCAGTTACTCTGGGGGAGCTAATGAAAAACTGTTTTTT. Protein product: CASSYSGGANEKLFF.

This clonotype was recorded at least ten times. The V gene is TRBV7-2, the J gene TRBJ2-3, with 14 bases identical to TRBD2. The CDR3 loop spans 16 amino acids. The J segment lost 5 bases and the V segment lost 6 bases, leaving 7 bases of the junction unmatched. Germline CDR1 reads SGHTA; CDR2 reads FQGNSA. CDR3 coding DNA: TGTGCCAGCAGTCGTAGACTAGCGGGAGGGGGAGATACGCAGTATTTT. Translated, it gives CASSRRLAGGGDTQYF.

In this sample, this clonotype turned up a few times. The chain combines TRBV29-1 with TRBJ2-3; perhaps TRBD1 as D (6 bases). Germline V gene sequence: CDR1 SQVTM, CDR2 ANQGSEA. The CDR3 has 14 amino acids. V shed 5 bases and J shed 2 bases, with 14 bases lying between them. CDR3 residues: CSVPRQGPTDTQYF. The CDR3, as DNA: TGCAGCGTTCCCCGGCAGGGGCCCACAGATACGCAGTATTTT.

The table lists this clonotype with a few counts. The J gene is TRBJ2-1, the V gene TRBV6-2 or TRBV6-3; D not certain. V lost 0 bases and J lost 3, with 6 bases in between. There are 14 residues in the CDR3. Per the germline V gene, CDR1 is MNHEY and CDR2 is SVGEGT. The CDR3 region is CASSYSSFYNEQFF. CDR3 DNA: TGTGCCAGCAGTTACTCCTCATTCTACAATGAGCAGTTCTTC.

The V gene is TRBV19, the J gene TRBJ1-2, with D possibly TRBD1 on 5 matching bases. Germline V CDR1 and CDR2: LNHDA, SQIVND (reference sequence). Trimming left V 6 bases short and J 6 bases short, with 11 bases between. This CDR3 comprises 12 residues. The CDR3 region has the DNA TGTGCCAGTAGGACAAGGGGAGATGGCTACACCTTC. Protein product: CASRTRGDGYTF.

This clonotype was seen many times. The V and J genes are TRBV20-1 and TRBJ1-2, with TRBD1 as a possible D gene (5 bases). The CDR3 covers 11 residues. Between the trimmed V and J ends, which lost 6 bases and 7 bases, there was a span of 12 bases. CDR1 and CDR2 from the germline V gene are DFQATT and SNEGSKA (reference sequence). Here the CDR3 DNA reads TGCAGTGCGGGGGTTGGCTCTGGCTACACCTTC. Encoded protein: CSAGVGSGYTF.

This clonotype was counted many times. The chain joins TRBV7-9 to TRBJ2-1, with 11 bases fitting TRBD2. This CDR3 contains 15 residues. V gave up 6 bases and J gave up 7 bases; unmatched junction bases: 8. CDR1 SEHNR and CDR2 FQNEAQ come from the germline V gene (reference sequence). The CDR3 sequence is CASRPTSGRMNEQFF. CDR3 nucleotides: TGTGCCAGCAGGCCCACTAGCGGGAGAATGAATGAGCAGTTCTTC.

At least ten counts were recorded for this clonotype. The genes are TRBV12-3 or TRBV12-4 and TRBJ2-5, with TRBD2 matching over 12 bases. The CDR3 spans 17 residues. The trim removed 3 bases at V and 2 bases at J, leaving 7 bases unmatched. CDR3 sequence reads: CASSLSLAGGRQETQYF. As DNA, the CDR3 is TGTGCCAGCAGTTTGAGCCTAGCGGGAGGGCGGCAAGAGACCCAGTACTTC.

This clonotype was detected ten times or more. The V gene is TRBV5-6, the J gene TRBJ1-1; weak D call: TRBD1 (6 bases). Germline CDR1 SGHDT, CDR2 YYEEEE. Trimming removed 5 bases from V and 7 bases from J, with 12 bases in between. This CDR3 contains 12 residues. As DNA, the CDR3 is TGTGCCAGCAGTTGGGCAGGGGTTGAAGCTTTCTTT. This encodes CASSWAGVEAFF.

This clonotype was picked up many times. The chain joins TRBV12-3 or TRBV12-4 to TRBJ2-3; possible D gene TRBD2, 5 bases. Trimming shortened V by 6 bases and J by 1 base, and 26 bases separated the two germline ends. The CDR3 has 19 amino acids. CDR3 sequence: CASSHPSRSHRIGTDTQYF. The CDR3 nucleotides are TGTGCCAGCAGCCACCCTAGCCGCAGTCATCGAATAGGCACAGATACGCAGTATTTT.

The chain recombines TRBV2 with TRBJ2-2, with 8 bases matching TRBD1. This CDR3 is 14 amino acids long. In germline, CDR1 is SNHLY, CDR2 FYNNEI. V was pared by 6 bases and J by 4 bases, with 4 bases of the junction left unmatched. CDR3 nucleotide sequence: TGTGCCAGCAGAATGACAGGGGTCACCGGGGAGCTGTTTTTT. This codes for CASRMTGVTGELFF.

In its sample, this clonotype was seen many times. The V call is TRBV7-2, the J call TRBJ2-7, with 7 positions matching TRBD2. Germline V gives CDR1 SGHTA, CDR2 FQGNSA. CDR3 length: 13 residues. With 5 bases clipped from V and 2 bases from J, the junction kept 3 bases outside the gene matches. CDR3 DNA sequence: TGTGCCAGCAGCGTCGGACTAGCCTACGAGCAGTACTTC. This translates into CASSVGLAYEQYF.

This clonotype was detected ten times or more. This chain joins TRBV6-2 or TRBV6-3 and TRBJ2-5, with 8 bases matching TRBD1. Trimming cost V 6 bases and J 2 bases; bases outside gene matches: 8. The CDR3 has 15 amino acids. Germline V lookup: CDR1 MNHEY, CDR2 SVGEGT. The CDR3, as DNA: TGTGCCAGCAGCCGCGACAGGGGAGGACAAGAGACCCAGTACTTC. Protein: CASSRDRGGQETQYF.

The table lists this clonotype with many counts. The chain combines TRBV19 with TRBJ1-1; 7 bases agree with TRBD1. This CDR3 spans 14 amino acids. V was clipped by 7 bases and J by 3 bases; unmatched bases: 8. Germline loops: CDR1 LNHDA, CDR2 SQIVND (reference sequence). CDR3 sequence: CASTVDRTDTEAFF. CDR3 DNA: TGTGCCAGTACCGTGGACAGGACGGACACTGAAGCTTTCTTT.

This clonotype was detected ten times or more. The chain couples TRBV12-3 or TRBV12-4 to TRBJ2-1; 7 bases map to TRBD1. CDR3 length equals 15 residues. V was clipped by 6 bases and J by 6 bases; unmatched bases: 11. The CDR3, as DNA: TGTGCCAGCAGCCCCGACAGGGTTAGAAGCAATGAGCAGTTCTTC. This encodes CASSPDRVRSNEQFF.

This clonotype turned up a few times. The CDR3 nucleotides are TGTGCCAGCAGTGAAGCGGAGGACAGGGTTCAGCCCCAGCATTTT. Translating it yields CASSEAEDRVQPQHF. The chain is built from TRBV6-1 and TRBJ1-5; TRBD1 agrees at 8 bases. The CDR3 contains 15 residues. CDR1 is MNHNS, CDR2 SASEGT, per germline. Germline trimming cut 0 bases from V and 6 bases from J; bases unmatched to any gene: 4.

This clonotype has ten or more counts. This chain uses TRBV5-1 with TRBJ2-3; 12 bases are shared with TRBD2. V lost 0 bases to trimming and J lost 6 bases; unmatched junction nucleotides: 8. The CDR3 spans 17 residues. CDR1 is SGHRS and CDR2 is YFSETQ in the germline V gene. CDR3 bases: TGCGCCAGCAGCTTGGTCGGACTAGCGGGAAAAGTGGATACGCAGTATTTT. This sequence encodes CASSLVGLAGKVDTQYF.

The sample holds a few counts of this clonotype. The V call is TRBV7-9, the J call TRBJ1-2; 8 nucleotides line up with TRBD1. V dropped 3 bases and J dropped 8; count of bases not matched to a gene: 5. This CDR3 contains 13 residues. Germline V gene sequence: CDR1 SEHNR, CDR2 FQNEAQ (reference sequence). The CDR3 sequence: CASSFKTGDGYTF. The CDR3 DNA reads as TGTGCCAGCAGCTTTAAGACAGGGGACGGCTACACCTTC.

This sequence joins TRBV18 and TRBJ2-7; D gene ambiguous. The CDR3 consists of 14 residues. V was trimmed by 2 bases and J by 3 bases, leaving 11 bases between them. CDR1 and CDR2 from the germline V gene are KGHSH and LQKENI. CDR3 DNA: TGTGCCAGCTCACCATTACAGTCCAACTACGAGCAGTACTTC. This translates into CASSPLQSNYEQYF.

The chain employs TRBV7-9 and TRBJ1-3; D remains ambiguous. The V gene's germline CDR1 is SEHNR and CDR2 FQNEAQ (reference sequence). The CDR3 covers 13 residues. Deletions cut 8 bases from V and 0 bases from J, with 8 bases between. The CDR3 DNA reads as TGTGCCAGCGCGCCGAGCTCTGGAAACACCATATATTTT. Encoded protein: CASAPSSGNTIYF.

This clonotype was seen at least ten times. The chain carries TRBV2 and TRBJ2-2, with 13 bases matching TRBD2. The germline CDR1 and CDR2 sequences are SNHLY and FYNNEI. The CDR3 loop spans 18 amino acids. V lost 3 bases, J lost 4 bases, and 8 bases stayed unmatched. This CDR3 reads CASSERLAGGTFTGELFF. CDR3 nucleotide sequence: TGTGCCAGCAGTGAGAGACTAGCGGGGGGCACTTTCACCGGGGAGCTGTTTTTT.

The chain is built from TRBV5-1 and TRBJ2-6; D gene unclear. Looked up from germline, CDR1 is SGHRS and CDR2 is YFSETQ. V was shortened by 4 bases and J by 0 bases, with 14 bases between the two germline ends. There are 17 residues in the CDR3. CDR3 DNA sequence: TGCGCCAGCAGCCCCTCCCCAGTGGTCTCTGGGGCCAACGTCCTGACTTTC. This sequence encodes CASSPSPVVSGANVLTF.

CDR3 sequence (DNA): TGTGCCAGCAGCCTAGATACAGTTCAAGAGACCCAGTACTTC. It is translated as CASSLDTVQETQYF. This chain links TRBV7-2 with TRBJ2-5; D gene ambiguous. Trimming cost V 5 bases and J 2 bases, with 12 bases left between them. The CDR3 is made up of 14 amino acids. CDR1 is SGHTA, CDR2 FQGNSA, per germline.